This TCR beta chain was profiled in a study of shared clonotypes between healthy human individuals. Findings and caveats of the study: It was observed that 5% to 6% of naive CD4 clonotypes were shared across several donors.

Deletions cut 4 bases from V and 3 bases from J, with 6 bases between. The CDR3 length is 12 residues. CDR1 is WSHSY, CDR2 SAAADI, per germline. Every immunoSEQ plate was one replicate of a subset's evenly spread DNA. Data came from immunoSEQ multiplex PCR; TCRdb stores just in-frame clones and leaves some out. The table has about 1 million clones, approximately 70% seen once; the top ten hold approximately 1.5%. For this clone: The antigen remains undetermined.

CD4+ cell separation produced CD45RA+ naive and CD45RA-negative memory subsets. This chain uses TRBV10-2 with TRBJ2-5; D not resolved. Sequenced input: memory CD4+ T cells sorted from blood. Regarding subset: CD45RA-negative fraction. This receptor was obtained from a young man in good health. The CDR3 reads CASSGQKETQYF. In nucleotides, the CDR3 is TGCGCCAGCAGTGGGCAAAAAGAGACCCAGTACTTC.